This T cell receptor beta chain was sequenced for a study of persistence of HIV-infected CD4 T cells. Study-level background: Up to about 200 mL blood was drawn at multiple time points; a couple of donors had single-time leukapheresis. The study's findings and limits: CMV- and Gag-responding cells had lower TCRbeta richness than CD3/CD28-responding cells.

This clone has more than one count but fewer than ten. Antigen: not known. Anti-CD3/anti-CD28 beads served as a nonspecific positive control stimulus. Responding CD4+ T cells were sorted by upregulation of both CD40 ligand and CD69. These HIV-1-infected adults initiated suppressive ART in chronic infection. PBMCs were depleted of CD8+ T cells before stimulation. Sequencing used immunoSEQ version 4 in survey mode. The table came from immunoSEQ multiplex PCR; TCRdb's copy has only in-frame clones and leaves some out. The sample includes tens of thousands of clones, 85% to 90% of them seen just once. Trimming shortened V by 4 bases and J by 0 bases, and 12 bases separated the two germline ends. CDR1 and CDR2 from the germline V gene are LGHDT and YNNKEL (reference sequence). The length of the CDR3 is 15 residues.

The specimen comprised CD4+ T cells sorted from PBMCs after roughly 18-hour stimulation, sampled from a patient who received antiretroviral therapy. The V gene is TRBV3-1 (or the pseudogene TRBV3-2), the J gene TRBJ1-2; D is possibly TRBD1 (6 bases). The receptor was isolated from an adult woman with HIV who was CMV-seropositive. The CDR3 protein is CASSPPGTPNYGYTF. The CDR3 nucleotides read TGTGCCAGCAGCCCCCCCGGGACACCTAACTATGGCTACACCTTC.